This TCR beta chain emerged from a study of blood T cell repertoires in COVID-19. Turning to the study itself: Spain, Italy and the United States supplied samples that represented acute and convalescent COVID-19.

V lost 0 bases, J lost 4 bases, and 5 bases stayed unmatched. This CDR3 has 15 residues. The germline V gene has CDR1 SGHRS and CDR2 YFSETQ. TCRdb keeps only in-frame clones here, not all; method: immunoSEQ multiplex PCR. The table lists about 210,000 clones, roughly 79% of them singletons. The gene calls are TRBV5-1 and TRBJ2-7; TRBD1 matches at 9 bases. Sequenced input: PBMCs or T cells enriched from blood (not recorded which). The TCR sequence derives from a woman in her forties or fifties with acute COVID-19. DNA of the CDR3: TGCGCCAGCAGCTTGGGGGGACAGGGTGCGTACGAGCAGTACTTC. Its translation: CASSLGGQGAYEQYF.